These 19 T cell receptor beta chains were sequenced from one sample in a study of PD-L1 blockade in urothelial cancer. Sequencing was performed with immunoSEQ multiplex PCR; in TCRdb, only in-frame clones are kept and a portion is missing. The sample consists of roughly 17,000 clones, roughly 87% of them appearing once. The sample was PBMCs, taken around atezolizumab (anti-PD-L1) treatment. All receptors derive from a man over 45 with urothelial cancer.

The chain links TRBV7-3 to TRBJ1-6; D remains unclear. Germline assignment: CDR1 SGHTA and CDR2 FQGTGA. V shed 0 bases and J shed 7 bases, with 10 bases lying between them. The CDR3 sequence is 15 residues long. The CDR3 nucleotides read TGTGCCAGCAGCTTAACGGCAGCGCAAAATTCACCCCTCCACTTT. Translation: CASSLTAAQNSPLHF.

Concerning this clone: The junction shows a germline mismatch at one end, possibly a read error. The chain links TRBV19 to TRBJ1-5, with 7 bases lining up with TRBD1. Germline V gene lookup returns CDR1 LNHDA and CDR2 SQIVND (reference sequence). The CDR3 contains 14 residues. The CDR3 sequence: CASTIDRVDQPQHF. The DNA of the CDR3 is TGTGCCAGTACTATAGACAGGGTCGATCAGCCCCAGCATTTT.

This clone occurred a few times. The chain is built from TRBV7-2 and TRBJ1-1; D remains unclear. Trimming removed 4 bases from V and 5 bases from J, with 11 bases in between. Germline V gene sequence: CDR1 SGHTA, CDR2 FQGNSA. The CDR3 sequence is 13 residues long. In DNA form, the CDR3 reads TGTGCCAGCAGCTCAAATCCGGGTACTGAAGCTTTCTTT. This translates into CASSSNPGTEAFF.

V usage is TRBV10-3 and J usage is TRBJ2-2; 9 bases are shared with TRBD2. Looked up from germline, CDR1 is ENHRY and CDR2 is SYGVKD. J was trimmed by 1 base and V by 6 bases; bases with no gene match: 3. This CDR3 has 15 amino acids. CDR3 sequence (DNA): TGTGCCATCAGGACACTAGCGGGGAACACCGGGGAGCTGTTTTTT. Translating gives CAIRTLAGNTGELFF.

V usage is TRBV9 and J usage is TRBJ2-7, with TRBD1 identical over 7 bases. The germline gives CDR1 SGDLS, CDR2 YYNGEE. This CDR3 region has 14 residues. V was clipped by 3 bases and J by 1 base; unmatched bases: 4. The CDR3 protein is CASSAGTVSYEQYF. The CDR3 bases are TGTGCCAGCAGCGCCGGGACAGTGTCCTACGAGCAGTACTTC.

The rearrangement joins TRBV28 to TRBJ2-7; D gene ambiguous. Trimming pared 8 bases from V and 4 bases from J, leaving 18 bases between. The CDR3 length is 14 residues. CDR1 MDHEN and CDR2 SYDVKM come from the germline V gene. The CDR3 sequence: CASVPQAARYEQYF. The CDR3 DNA is TGTGCCAGCGTGCCCCAGGCCGCCCGTTACGAGCAGTACTTC.

The chain joins TRBV27 to TRBJ1-4, with a weak D call TRBD1 (5 bases). CDR3 length: 16 amino acids. Germline V gene data show CDR1 as MNHEY and CDR2 as SMNVEV (reference sequence). V lost 0 bases and J 0 bases, leaving 8 bases between the germline ends. The CDR3 here is CASSLSLQATNEKLFF. CDR3 nucleotides: TGTGCCAGCAGTTTATCCCTACAGGCAACTAATGAAAAACTGTTTTTT.

The V call is TRBV5-5, the J call TRBJ2-6, with 12 bases fitting TRBD1. With V trimmed by 4 bases and J by 1 base, 12 bases remained unmatched. From germline, CDR1 is SGHKS and CDR2 YYEKEE (reference sequence). This CDR3 has 20 residues. The CDR3 reads CASSPTGTGGVLSGANVLTF. The DNA for the CDR3 is TGTGCCAGCAGCCCTACCGGGACAGGGGGCGTACTTTCTGGGGCCAACGTCCTGACTTTC.

The rearrangement uses TRBV7-2 and TRBJ1-4, with 8 positions matching TRBD1. The CDR3 has 17 residues. The V gene's germline CDR1 is SGHTA and CDR2 FQGNSA. The J segment lost 5 bases and the V segment lost 5 bases, leaving 13 bases of the junction unmatched. In DNA, the CDR3 is TGTGCCAGCAGCCCTAGCCCCCGGACAGGGCAAAATGAAAAACTGTTTTTT. It encodes CASSPSPRTGQNEKLFF.

Within the sample, this clone is medium-sized. The rearrangement joins TRBV7-9 to TRBJ1-2; 9 nucleotides match TRBD1. CDR1 and CDR2 from the germline V gene are SEHNR and FQNEAQ (reference sequence). The CDR3 runs 14 residues. V lost 8 bases and J lost 6; bases outside the gene matches: 10. The CDR3 sequence: CASAPGQGMNGYTF. DNA of the CDR3: TGTGCCAGCGCTCCGGGACAGGGTATGAATGGCTACACCTTC.

This chain uses TRBV6-5 with TRBJ1-2, with D possibly matching TRBD1 (5 bases). Germline loops: CDR1 MNHEY, CDR2 SVGAGI. The CDR3 consists of 14 residues. Trimming cost V 4 bases and J 2 bases, with 11 bases left between them. The CDR3: CASSSSTVNYGYTF. CDR3 DNA: TGTGCCAGCAGTTCCTCGACAGTGAACTATGGCTACACCTTC.

The chain uses TRBV27 and TRBJ2-6; a weak D match, TRBD2 (6 bases). The CDR3 is 18 amino acids. V lost 7 bases, J lost 0 bases, and 19 bases lay in between. CDR1 is MNHEY, CDR2 SMNVEV, per germline (reference sequence). The CDR3 DNA sequence: TGTGCCAGCATGAGGGACGGGAGAACCCGCTCTGGGGCCAACGTCCTGACTTTC. This gives the protein CASMRDGRTRSGANVLTF.

V gene TRBV9 combines with J gene TRBJ1-3; D is possibly TRBD1 (6 bases). This CDR3 comprises 16 residues. Trimming pared 2 bases from V and 4 bases from J, leaving 16 bases between. From germline, CDR1 is SGDLS and CDR2 YYNGEE. CDR3 sequence reads: CASSVSQQGAGNTIYF. Here the CDR3 DNA reads TGTGCCAGCAGCGTGAGCCAACAGGGAGCGGGAAACACCATATATTTT. The complete variable domain, with remaining parts taken from reference TRBV9 and TRBJ1-3, reads DSGVTQTPKHLITATGQRVTLRCSPRSGDLSVYWYQQSLDQGLQFLIQYYNGEERAKGNILERFSAQQFPDLHSELNLSSLELGDSALYFCASSVSQQGAGNTIYFGEGSWLTVV.

The J gene is TRBJ2-3, the V gene TRBV30; 13 nucleotides line up with TRBD2. From germline, CDR1 is GTSNPN and CDR2 SVGIG (reference sequence). The CDR3 covers 14 residues. J gave up 1 base and V 7 bases, and 2 bases lay outside the gene matches. CDR3 sequence reads: CAFGLAGGTDTQYF. The CDR3 DNA is TGTGCCTTCGGACTAGCGGGAGGCACAGATACGCAGTATTTT.

The V gene is TRBV27, the J gene TRBJ1-2, with 8 bases matching TRBD1. The CDR3 runs 13 residues. V shed 3 bases, J shed 6 bases, and the junction held 3 bases outside the gene matches. CDR1 and CDR2 (germline): MNHEY, SMNVEV (reference sequence). The CDR3 sequence: CASSFGQGNGYTF. CDR3 sequence (DNA): TGTGCCAGCAGTTTCGGACAGGGAAATGGCTACACCTTC.

The chain carries TRBV19 and TRBJ1-2; 7 nucleotides match TRBD1. The V gene end was trimmed by 6 bases and the J gene end by 4 bases; junction bases not matched to a gene: 8. CDR3 length: 14 residues. Germline CDR1 is LNHDA and CDR2 is SQIVND (reference sequence). The DNA for the CDR3 is TGTGCCAGTAGGGCCAGGGGGGACCTCTATGGCTACACCTTC. Encoded protein: CASRARGDLYGYTF.

Only one count was recorded for this clone. The chain couples TRBV27 to TRBJ2-2, with 9 nucleotides matching TRBD1. This CDR3 spans 17 amino acids. CDR1 is MNHEY and CDR2 is SMNVEV in the germline V gene (reference sequence). V lost 5 bases and J lost 7; bases outside the gene matches: 14. The CDR3 is CASSIGRTGVILGELFF. The DNA of the CDR3 is TGTGCCAGCAGTATCGGAAGGACAGGGGTAATCCTCGGGGAGCTGTTTTTT.

The genes are TRBV19 and TRBJ2-2, with 9 bases lining up with TRBD2. Germline CDR1 is LNHDA and CDR2 is SQIVND (reference sequence). With V trimmed by 7 bases and J by 6 bases, 18 bases remained unmatched. This CDR3 spans 18 amino acids. The CDR3 region is CASIVPHGRGGPPGELFF. The CDR3 DNA reads TGTGCCAGTATCGTCCCACACGGGCGGGGGGGCCCCCCCGGGGAGCTGTTTTTT.

This chain uses TRBV18 with TRBJ1-3, with 8 bases fitting TRBD1. The CDR3 length is 14 residues. From germline, CDR1 is KGHSH and CDR2 LQKENI. With V trimmed by 4 bases and J by 4 bases, 3 bases remained unmatched. DNA for the CDR3: TGTGCCAGCTCACTGGACAGGGCCGGAAACACCATATATTTT. Amino acids: CASSLDRAGNTIYF. Full variable domain (rest looked up from reference TRBV18 and TRBJ1-3): NAGVMQNPRHLVRRRGQEARLRCSPMKGHSHVYWYRQLPEEGLKFMVYLQKENIIDESGMPKERFSAEFPKEGPSILRIQQVVRGDSAAYFCASSLDRAGNTIYFGEGSWLTVV.